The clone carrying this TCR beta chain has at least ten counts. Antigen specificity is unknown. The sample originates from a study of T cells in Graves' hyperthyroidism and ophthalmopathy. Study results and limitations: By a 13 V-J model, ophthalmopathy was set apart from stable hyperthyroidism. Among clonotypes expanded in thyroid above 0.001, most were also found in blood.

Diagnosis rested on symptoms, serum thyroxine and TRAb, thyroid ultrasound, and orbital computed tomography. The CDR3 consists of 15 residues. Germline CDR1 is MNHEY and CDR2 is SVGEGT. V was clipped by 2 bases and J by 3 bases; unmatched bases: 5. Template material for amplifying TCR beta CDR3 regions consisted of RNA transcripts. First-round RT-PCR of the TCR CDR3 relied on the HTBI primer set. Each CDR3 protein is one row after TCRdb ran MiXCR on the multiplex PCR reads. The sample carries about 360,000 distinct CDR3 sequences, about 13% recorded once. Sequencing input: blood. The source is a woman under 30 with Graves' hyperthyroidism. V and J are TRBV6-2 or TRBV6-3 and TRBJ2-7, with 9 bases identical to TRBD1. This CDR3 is CASSYGQGIIYEQYF. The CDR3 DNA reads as TGTGCCAGCAGTTACGGACAGGGGATCATCTACGAGCAGTACTTC.